This TCR beta chain came from a study of blood T cell repertoires in COVID-19. On the study more broadly: Sample material is recorded as cDNA or gDNA derived from T cells, B-cell-depleted T cells, or PBMCs.

As processed by the authors: Cell counts per sample came from amplifying reference gene primers. Repertoires were generated with immunoSEQ multiplex PCR, while TCRdb's copy carries only in-frame clones and drops some. That table furnishes V, J and clone size, whereas the DNA furnished D and trimming. The data contain under 3,500 clones, 65% to 85% of them singletons. This clone was detected only a few times. From germline, CDR1 is GTSNPN and CDR2 SVGIG (reference sequence). This CDR3 has 12 amino acids. V was shortened by 3 bases and J by 11 bases, with 16 bases between the two germline ends. This clonotype was sampled from a human donor in a cohort sampled during active COVID-19. This sequence joins TRBV30 and TRBJ1-1, with a possible D match to TRBD1 (5 bases). Input material: peripheral blood. CDR3 DNA sequence: TGTGCCTGGAGCCCGGGGGATGCGGACGCTTTCTTT. This translates into CAWSPGDADAFF.